This passage covers 14 T cell receptor beta chains from one sample sequenced in a study of CD8+CD57+ T cells in acquired aplastic anemia. Patients chosen for sequencing had CD8+CD57+ cells that had expanded, as shown by flow cytometry. Genomic DNA templated the TCR beta VDJ and CDR3 profiling. MiXCR was run by TCRdb on the reads, yielding one entry per CDR3 protein. Of roughly 180,000 distinct CDR3 sequences in the sample, around 50% were seen once. The sample taken for sequencing was sorted CD4+, CD8+, or CD8+CD57+ T cells (not recorded which) from PBMCs. All receptors derive from a human donor with aplastic anemia.

The sample holds many counts of this clonotype. This chain joins TRBV20-1 and TRBJ2-3; TRBD2 matches 9 bases. The ends lost 6 bases at V and 6 bases at J; junction bases unmatched: 16. CDR1 and CDR2 from the germline V gene are DFQATT and SNEGSKA (reference sequence). The CDR3 runs 16 residues. CDR3 sequence (DNA): TGCAGTGCCCAGGGCCTTAGCGGGGGCGACTCCGATACGCAGTATTTT. It is translated as CSAQGLSGGDSDTQYF.

The table lists this clonotype with many counts. V is TRBV10-3 and J is TRBJ2-7; D gene uncertain. The germline V gene encodes CDR1 ENHRY and CDR2 SYGVKD. The CDR3 is made up of 11 amino acids. The V end lost 4 bases, the J end lost 4 bases, and 5 bases lay between the germline ends. CDR3 nucleotide sequence: TGTGCCATCAGTGGGGGATACGAGCAGTACTTC. It is translated as CAISGGYEQYF.

The chain is built from TRBV11-1 and TRBJ2-1, with a possible D match to TRBD2 (6 bases). The CDR3 has 16 residues. Germline CDR1 reads SGHAT; CDR2 reads FQDESV (reference sequence). V shed 1 base and J shed 10 bases, with 20 bases lying between them. Here the CDR3 DNA reads TGTGCCAGCAGCTTAGGAGTAGCGGCAACCCTAAGGGAGCAGTTCTTC. Protein product: CASSLGVAATLREQFF.

The V gene is TRBV7-6, the J gene TRBJ2-1; a weak D match, TRBD2 (7 bases). V gave up 1 base and J gave up 5 bases, with 15 bases separating them. Germline V gene data show CDR1 as SGHVS and CDR2 as FNYEAQ. The CDR3 is 16 amino acids. The CDR3 region is CASSLGMSGGHNEQFF. The CDR3 nucleotides read TGTGCCAGCAGCTTAGGAATGTCGGGGGGCCACAATGAGCAGTTCTTC.

The table lists this clonotype with a few counts. The V call is TRBV10-1, the J call TRBJ1-6, with D uncertain. The CDR3 length is 12 residues. CDR1 is WNHNN and CDR2 is SYGVQD in the germline V gene (reference sequence). With 0 bases removed from V and 8 bases from J, the gap between germline ends came to 2 bases. The CDR3 region has the DNA TGCGCCAGCAGTGAGTCGTATTCACCCCTCCACTTT. Translation gives CASSESYSPLHF.

This clonotype was detected many times. The chain carries TRBV6-1 and TRBJ1-6; D is ambiguous. This CDR3 comprises 14 residues. With 9 bases removed from V and 0 bases from J, the gap between germline ends came to 9 bases. CDR1 and CDR2 (germline): MNHNS, SASEGT. The DNA of the CDR3 is TGTGCCAGTCTTGTTAGCTCCTATAATTCACCCCTCCACTTT. This encodes CASLVSSYNSPLHF.

This sequence joins TRBV19 and TRBJ1-5, with a tentative D call TRBD1 (6 bases). The CDR3 covers 14 residues. V shed 6 bases and J shed 1 base, with 10 bases lying between them. The V gene's germline CDR1 is LNHDA and CDR2 SQIVND (reference sequence). The DNA of the CDR3 is TGTGCCAGTAGGAGGACAGTGAGCAATCAGCCCCAGCATTTT. This gives the protein CASRRTVSNQPQHF.

The chain is built from TRBV19 and TRBJ2-7, with a tentative D call TRBD2 (6 bases). The CDR3 loop spans 15 amino acids. Deletions cut 0 bases from V and 2 bases from J, with 11 bases between. CDR1 is LNHDA, CDR2 SQIVND, per germline (reference sequence). The CDR3 is CASSIDRTGAYEQYF. The CDR3 DNA reads as TGTGCCAGTAGTATAGATCGGACGGGGGCCTACGAGCAGTACTTC.

The V and J genes are TRBV10-3 and TRBJ2-6; either TRBD1 or TRBD2 may supply D (5 bases each). CDR3 size: 16 residues. Germline V gene sequence: CDR1 ENHRY, CDR2 SYGVKD. Trimming cost V 2 bases and J 4 bases, with 12 bases left between them. The CDR3 DNA follows: TGTGCCATCAGTGAGCTGGCAGGGACGGGGGCCAACGTCCTGACTTTC. Translating gives CAISELAGTGANVLTF.

Concerning this clonotype: A read error may account for a junction end that differs from germline. The chain carries TRBV2 and TRBJ2-1; 7 bases agree with TRBD2. Germline CDR1 reads SNHLY; CDR2 reads FYNNEI. The CDR3 is 11 residues long. The CDR3 nucleotides read TGTGCCAGCACACTAGCGCATGAGCGGTTCTTC. It is translated as CASTLAHERFF.

This clonotype showed up many times. This chain joins TRBV10-3 and TRBJ2-2, with 15 bases identical to TRBD2. The CDR3 totals 17 residues. Germline-derived CDR1 and CDR2 are ENHRY and SYGVKD. Trimming at V came to 4 bases and at J to 0 bases, leaving 0 bases not matched to a gene. CDR3 nucleotides: TGTGCCATCAGTGGGACTAGCGGGGGGGCGAACACCGGGGAGCTGTTTTTT. It yields the protein CAISGTSGGANTGELFF.

In DNA form, the CDR3 reads TGCAGCGTTGTTCCATGGAGCCCCTCGCCCTACAATGAGCAGTTCTTC. Amino acid sequence: CSVVPWSPSPYNEQFF. The chain employs TRBV29-1 and TRBJ2-1; D unresolved. V lost 4 bases and J 2 bases, leaving 18 bases between the germline ends. Germline values: CDR1 SQVTM, CDR2 ANQGSEA. The CDR3 consists of 16 residues.

This clonotype occurred many times. The chain has TRBV6-4 and TRBJ2-3, with 8 bases aligning to TRBD2. The J segment lost 0 bases and the V segment lost 4 bases, leaving 9 bases of the junction unmatched. CDR1 MRHNA and CDR2 SNTAGT come from the germline V gene. The CDR3 spans 17 residues. CDR3 region: CASSVSPSGGSTDTQYF. In DNA, the CDR3 is TGTGCCAGCAGTGTGTCTCCCAGCGGGGGCAGCACAGATACGCAGTATTTT.

This chain connects TRBV4-3 to TRBJ2-7, with 11 bases lining up with TRBD2. Germline V gene lookup returns CDR1 LGHNA and CDR2 YSLEER. The CDR3 runs to 16 residues. The trim removed 1 base at V and 5 bases at J, leaving 7 bases unmatched. The chain's CDR3 is CASSQASLAGDNEQYF. The CDR3 region has the DNA TGCGCCAGCAGCCAAGCGTCACTAGCGGGAGATAACGAGCAGTACTTC.